The count of the clone carrying this T cell receptor beta chain is one. The CDR3 is made up of 15 amino acids. This entry is derived from a study of blood T cell repertoires in COVID-19. Study details: The analysed material was cDNA or gDNA that came from T cells, B-cell-depleted T cells, or PBMCs.

Participants' reported clinical history set cohort assignment. Recovery among Cohort 3 donors was established by two negative PCRs, clearance, or symptom resolution. Study processing details: The assay estimated nucleated cells by amplifying reference gene primers. Only in-frame clones appear in the TCRdb table, and some are missing; sequencing was by immunoSEQ multiplex PCR. V, J and clone size are taken as reported in that table, and D and trimming were inferred from the DNA itself. The data hold about 100,000 clones, with approximately 86% observed a single time. Sequencing input: PBMCs or T cells enriched from blood (not recorded which). The receptor was derived from a woman aged 45-60 years who had recovered from COVID-19. The V and J genes are TRBV21-1 and TRBJ1-1; the D call TRBD1 from the table was never checked on the DNA. TRBV21-1 is annotated as a pseudogene. This chain's CDR3 is CASIETGGVYTEAFF. CDR3 DNA: TGTGCCAGCATCGAGACAGGGGGCGTGTACACTGAAGCTTTCTTT.